The sequence of this T cell receptor beta chain was determined in a study of T-cell memory formation after mild COVID-19. Concerning this clonotype itself: What it binds is unknown.

Findings of the study overall: CD8+ contracting clones occupied EMRA, while CD4+ ones occupied mainly CM and EM. Later expanders leaned toward CD4+, whereas clones contracting from day 15 to 85 were balanced CD4/CD8. Some responding clones appeared in pre-infection memory, suggesting cross-reactive memory joined.

Barcoded TCR alpha and TCR beta cDNA libraries with UMIs came from 5'RACE using constant-segment primers. TCRdb redid the calling of the 5' RACE reads with MiXCR, one entry per CDR3 protein. Of 470,000 or so distinct CDR3 sequences listed, about 23% are singletons. Specimen: PBMCs or a T cell subset sorted from them (not recorded which). This sequence originates from an adult woman who had mild COVID-19 (a few samples of this study predate the infection). Cell type and time point are not known.

CDR3 loop: CATSDLQKGKGTDTQYF. CDR3 in DNA: TGTGCCACCAGTGATTTGCAGAAAGGGAAGGGCACAGATACGCAGTATTTT. The J gene is TRBJ2-3, the V gene TRBV24-1; D ambiguous. Trimming cost V 0 bases and J 1 base, with 13 bases left between them. There are 17 residues in the CDR3. Germline CDR1 KGHDR, CDR2 SFDVKD.